One and the same sample provided the 30 T cell receptor beta chains below, sequenced in a study of vaccination effects on CD4 cells after COVID-19. Antigens of these TCRs are unknown. Here immunoSEQ multiplex PCR was the method, and the copy in TCRdb shows in-frame clones only, minus some. The sample has around 37,000 clones, approximately 70% seen once; the top ten hold about a third. Peptide-pool stimulation followed by sequencing identified expanded antigen-specific CD4+ clonotypes in the ViraFEST assay. When less than 12 days of culture had elapsed, CD4+ T cells were isolated. Their SARS-CoV-2 infection, verified by PCR, occurred between March and December 2020. Sequenced here: CD4+ T cells from PBMCs cultured with a peptide pool, sampled before COVID-19 vaccination. The receptors come from a human donor who had a prior SARS-CoV-2 infection.

The V call is TRBV6-5, the J call TRBJ2-6, with 7 bases aligning to TRBD1. The CDR3 is 15 residues long. V dropped 4 bases and J dropped 2; count of bases not matched to a gene: 2. Germline V lookup: CDR1 MNHEY, CDR2 SVGAGI. The CDR3 reads CASSSGQAGANVLTF. The CDR3 DNA is TGTGCCAGCAGTTCAGGACAGGCTGGGGCCAACGTCCTGACTTTC.

This sequence joins TRBV11-3 and TRBJ2-1, with D maybe TRBD2 (5 bases). V lost 3 bases, J lost 3 bases, and 21 bases lay in between. Germline V CDR1 and CDR2: SGHNT, YENEEA. This CDR3 has 18 amino acids. CDR3 sequence reads: CASSLFRFGVSYYNEQFF. As DNA, the CDR3 is TGTGCCAGCAGCTTGTTCAGGTTCGGGGTTAGTTACTACAATGAGCAGTTCTTC.

This clone was observed a handful of times. The CDR3 DNA reads TGTGCCAGCAGCTTGCCTTCAACTCGGAGCAATGAGCAGTTCTTC. As protein: CASSLPSTRSNEQFF. The rearrangement uses TRBV5-4 and TRBJ2-1; unclear D gene. V was trimmed by 1 base and J by 6 bases, leaving 14 bases between them. This CDR3 has 15 amino acids. The germline V gene encodes CDR1 SGHNT and CDR2 YYREEE (reference sequence).

The rearrangement links TRBV6-5 to TRBJ2-1; TRBD1 matches 8 bases. V was pared by 6 bases and J by 0 bases, with 7 bases of the junction left unmatched. The CDR3 length is 16 residues. Germline loops: CDR1 MNHEY, CDR2 SVGAGI. CDR3 in DNA: TGTGCCAGCAGGTACAGGGGGTATAACTCCTACAATGAGCAGTTCTTC. This translates into CASRYRGYNSYNEQFF.

The CDR3 DNA is TGCAGCGTCGCCGGCCAAGAGACCCAGTACTTC. This encodes CSVAGQETQYF. The chain has TRBV29-1 and TRBJ2-5; D not certain. Germline V gene sequence: CDR1 SQVTM, CDR2 ANQGSEA. The CDR3 has 11 amino acids. V was trimmed by 6 bases and J by 1 base, leaving 6 bases between them.

V gene TRBV12-3 or TRBV12-4 combines with J gene TRBJ2-7, with D uncertain. V was trimmed by 10 bases and J by 2 bases, leaving 15 bases between them. The CDR3 extends over 13 amino acids. CDR3 DNA: TGTGCCACCACCCTGGGAAGGACCTACGAGCAGTACTTC. Translated: CATTLGRTYEQYF.

CDR3 in amino acids: CASKIGVQETQYF. The CDR3, as DNA: TGCGCCAGCAAAATCGGAGTCCAAGAGACCCAGTACTTC. This chain links TRBV5-1 with TRBJ2-5; D gene unclear. The CDR3 sequence is 13 residues long. The germline gives CDR1 SGHRS, CDR2 YFSETQ. Trimming took off 6 bases at V and 1 base at J, with 10 bases between the two ends.

This clone was observed once. The genes are TRBV6-1 and TRBJ1-6; D call uncertain. The CDR3 is made up of 13 amino acids. The germline gives CDR1 MNHNS, CDR2 SASEGT. The V end lost 3 bases, the J end lost 9 bases, and 9 bases lay between the germline ends. CDR3 residues: CASSDSAISPLHF. CDR3 DNA sequence: TGTGCCAGCAGTGATTCGGCCATTTCACCCCTCCACTTT.

The genes are TRBV28 and TRBJ2-2; 7 nucleotides line up with TRBD2. Germline CDR1 and CDR2: MDHEN and SYDVKM. The ends lost 8 bases at V and 1 base at J; junction bases unmatched: 10. There are 16 residues in the CDR3. This chain's CDR3 is CASGGGLGKNTGELFF. The CDR3 bases are TGTGCCAGCGGCGGGGGTCTCGGGAAGAACACCGGGGAGCTGTTTTTT.

The chain carries TRBV19 and TRBJ1-6, with D unclear. Germline CDR1 reads LNHDA; CDR2 reads SQIVND (reference sequence). The V end was cut by 6 bases, the J end by 6 bases, with 15 bases between. This CDR3 comprises 15 residues. The CDR3 DNA follows: TGTGCCAGTAGCTCAGGTTTCCGGGTTAATTCACCCCTCCACTTT. Its protein product is CASSSGFRVNSPLHF.

The V call is TRBV30, the J call TRBJ2-6; D remains unclear. Trimming cost V 2 bases and J 1 base, with 0 bases left between them. The CDR3 runs to 12 residues. Germline V lookup: CDR1 GTSNPN, CDR2 SVGIG (reference sequence). CDR3: CAWSSGANVLTF. The CDR3 bases are TGTGCCTGGAGTTCTGGGGCCAACGTCCTGACTTTC. The full variable domain, with the rest looked up from reference TRBV30 and TRBJ2-6, is SQTIHQWPATLVQPVGSPLSLECTVEGTSNPNLYWYRQAAGRGLQLLFYSVGIGQISSEVPQNLSASRPQDRQFILSSKKLLLSDSGFYLCAWSSGANVLTFGAGSRLTVL.

This clone was seen a few times. V usage is TRBV5-4 and J usage is TRBJ2-1; D remains ambiguous. Trimming shortened V by 7 bases and J by 0 bases, and 11 bases separated the two germline ends. From germline, CDR1 is SGHNT and CDR2 YYREEE (reference sequence). The CDR3 has 14 amino acids. The CDR3 here is CASSTDSSYNEQFF. The CDR3 coding sequence is TGTGCCAGCTCAACGGATAGCTCCTACAATGAGCAGTTCTTC. Using reference TRBV5-4 and TRBJ2-1 for the parts outside the CDR3, the full variable domain is ETGVTQSPTHLIKTRGQQVTLRCSSQSGHNTVSWYQQALGQGPQFIFQYYREEENGRGNFPPRFSGLQFPNYSSELNVNALELDDSALYLCASSTDSSYNEQFFGPGTRLTVL.

The chain carries TRBV24-1 and TRBJ2-5; perhaps TRBD2 as D (5 bases). CDR1 and CDR2 from the germline V gene are KGHDR and SFDVKD. The CDR3 totals 15 residues. Trimming pared 3 bases from V and 2 bases from J, leaving 12 bases between. CDR3 residues: CATSDPGRGQETQYF. The CDR3 DNA is TGTGCCACCAGTGATCCCGGACGGGGTCAAGAGACCCAGTACTTC.

A few counts support this clone. The chain carries TRBV19 and TRBJ1-3; possible D gene TRBD1, 5 bases. V was cut by 4 bases and J by 6 bases, with 10 bases left in between. The CDR3 extends over 13 amino acids. CDR1 and CDR2 from the germline V gene are LNHDA and SQIVND (reference sequence). CDR3 region: CASSRPGENTIYF. The CDR3 DNA reads as TGTGCCAGTAGTAGACCGGGGGAAAACACCATATATTTT. The full variable domain, rest sourced from reference TRBV19 and TRBJ1-3, is DGGITQSPKYLFRKEGQNVTLSCEQNLNHDAMYWYRQDPGQGLRLIYYSQIVNDFQKGDIAEGYSVSREKKESFPLTVTSAQKNPTAFYLCASSRPGENTIYFGEGSWLTVV.

This clone was seen more than once but under ten times. The chain uses TRBV18 and TRBJ2-5; D remains unclear. Germline values: CDR1 KGHSH, CDR2 LQKENI. Trimming shortened V by 3 bases and J by 4 bases, and 15 bases separated the two germline ends. The CDR3 contains 15 residues. Written as DNA, the CDR3 is TGTGCCAGCTCACCGGAGACTGGTCGATCAGAGACCCAGTACTTC. Amino acids: CASSPETGRSETQYF.

The V gene is TRBV7-9, the J gene TRBJ1-5, with D hard to call. V was clipped by 2 bases and J by 9 bases, with 8 bases between them. Germline-derived CDR1 and CDR2 are SEHNR and FQNEAQ (reference sequence). The CDR3 covers 12 residues. The CDR3 here is CASSLSTGPQHF. CDR3 in DNA: TGTGCCAGCAGCTTATCGACGGGGCCCCAGCATTTT.

The chain links TRBV7-9 to TRBJ2-3; a possible D gene is TRBD2 (5 bases). CDR3 length: 14 residues. V gave up 3 bases and J gave up 0 bases, with 7 bases separating them. Germline lookup yields CDR1 SEHNR and CDR2 FQNEAQ (reference sequence). CDR3 sequence (DNA): TGTGCCAGCAGCTTCGGCGGGAGCACAGATACGCAGTATTTT. Translation gives CASSFGGSTDTQYF.

This clone has just a few counts. The chain is built from TRBV5-4 and TRBJ2-3; the D gene is possibly TRBD2 (5 bases). This CDR3 comprises 16 residues. The V end lost 2 bases, the J end lost 3 bases, and 16 bases lay between the germline ends. Germline V gives CDR1 SGHNT, CDR2 YYREEE (reference sequence). The CDR3 spells CASSFYEGGRTDTQYF. CDR3 sequence (DNA): TGTGCCAGCAGCTTTTACGAGGGTGGTCGTACAGATACGCAGTATTTT.

The rearrangement uses TRBV12-5 and TRBJ1-3, with D unresolved. CDR1 LGHNT and CDR2 FRNRAP come from the germline V gene. Between the trimmed V and J ends, which lost 0 bases and 0 bases, there was a span of 12 bases. This CDR3 spans 17 amino acids. The CDR3 spells CASGLVLGGNSGNTIYF. The CDR3 DNA reads as TGTGCTAGTGGTTTGGTACTAGGCGGTAACTCTGGAAACACCATATATTTT.

The V and J genes are TRBV24-1 and TRBJ2-1; 7 positions agree with TRBD2. CDR1 and CDR2 (germline): KGHDR, SFDVKD. V gave up 1 base and J gave up 0 bases; unmatched junction bases: 2. CDR3 length: 16 amino acids. In DNA form, the CDR3 reads TGTGCCACCAGTGATTTTGGCGGGGGCTCCTACAATGAGCAGTTCTTC. Translation: CATSDFGGGSYNEQFF.

The chain carries TRBV30 and TRBJ2-1; D call uncertain. The CDR3 length is 16 residues. Germline CDR1 GTSNPN, CDR2 SVGIG (reference sequence). V was cut by 0 bases and J by 2 bases, with 14 bases left in between. CDR3 region: CAWSVPPGPPYNEQFF. CDR3 coding DNA: TGTGCCTGGAGTGTACCCCCAGGCCCGCCCTACAATGAGCAGTTCTTC.

The chain couples TRBV21-1 to TRBJ2-7; the D call of TRBD1 is as the table states it, not checked on the DNA. TRBV21-1 is a pseudogene segment. This CDR3 is built from 16 residues. The CDR3 sequence: CASSRTLNRGSYEQYF. CDR3 coding DNA: TGTGCCAGCAGCCGGACGCTCAACAGGGGGTCCTACGAGCAGTACTTC.

The chain combines TRBV4-1 with TRBJ2-1; TRBD2 matches at 7 bases. The CDR3 totals 16 residues. J was trimmed by 6 bases and V by 4 bases; bases with no gene match: 12. The germline V gene has CDR1 MGHRA and CDR2 YSYEKL. The CDR3 sequence is CASSPTRGAGINEQFF. The CDR3 region has the DNA TGCGCCAGCAGCCCCACCCGAGGAGCGGGAATCAATGAGCAGTTCTTC.

The chain is built from TRBV2 and TRBJ1-1; TRBD1 might be the D (6 bases). V was cut by 7 bases and J by 5 bases, with 14 bases left in between. CDR3 length: 13 amino acids. In germline, CDR1 is SNHLY, CDR2 FYNNEI. The CDR3 DNA follows: TGTGCCAGCACCAATACAGGGCGGACTGAAGCTTTCTTT. This gives the protein CASTNTGRTEAFF.

The rearrangement uses TRBV20-1 and TRBJ2-1; 11 positions match TRBD2. The germline CDR1 and CDR2 sequences are DFQATT and SNEGSKA (reference sequence). CDR3 length: 16 amino acids. The J segment lost 7 bases and the V segment lost 3 bases, leaving 11 bases of the junction unmatched. CDR3: CSASKNSGGAENEQFF. The CDR3 coding sequence is TGCAGTGCTAGTAAAAATAGCGGGGGGGCTGAGAATGAGCAGTTCTTC.

V is TRBV7-2 and J is TRBJ2-2; 12 bases line up with TRBD2. CDR1 is SGHTA and CDR2 is FQGNSA in the germline V gene. The CDR3 consists of 19 residues. The V and J ends lost 8 bases and 3 bases, in that order; junction bases with no gene match: 16. The CDR3 sequence is CASPPPASGGAGDTGELFF. The CDR3 DNA is TGTGCCAGCCCCCCTCCGGCTAGCGGGGGGGCGGGGGACACCGGGGAGCTGTTTTTT.

This clone was detected only once. The chain joins TRBV3-1 (or the pseudogene TRBV3-2) to TRBJ2-1; the D is unclear. Per the germline V gene, CDR1 is LGHDT and CDR2 is YNNKEL (reference sequence). The CDR3 is 14 residues long. The V gene lost 0 bases and the J gene lost 8 bases, with 11 bases spanning the gap. CDR3 nucleotides: TGTGCCAGCAGCCAAGAAGGTGGCGTAGATGAGCAGTTCTTC. This codes for CASSQEGGVDEQFF.

The chain couples TRBV6-2 or TRBV6-3 to TRBJ1-2; D is uncertain. There are 14 residues in the CDR3. Trimming shortened V by 2 bases and J by 7 bases, and 14 bases separated the two germline ends. CDR1 and CDR2 from the germline V gene are MNHEY and SVGEGT. The CDR3 sequence is CASSYSSGQSGYTF. The CDR3 DNA reads TGTGCCAGCAGTTACAGCTCAGGCCAGAGTGGCTACACCTTC.

The J gene is TRBJ2-5, the V gene TRBV18, with D possibly being TRBD1 (6 bases). Between the trimmed V and J ends, which lost 2 bases and 4 bases, there was a span of 11 bases. CDR1 and CDR2 from the germline V gene are KGHSH and LQKENI. The CDR3 runs to 14 residues. CDR3 coding DNA: TGTGCCAGCTCACCAACGACAGGCGGAGAGACCCAGTACTTC. It yields the protein CASSPTTGGETQYF.

In this sample, this clone turned up once. The rearrangement uses TRBV7-6 and TRBJ2-5; D is possibly TRBD2 (7 bases). Germline values: CDR1 SGHVS, CDR2 FNYEAQ. V dropped 5 bases and J dropped 5 bases, with 18 bases sitting between them. The CDR3 contains 15 residues. In nucleotides, the CDR3 is TGTGCCAGCAGCAGGACAGTTTGGGAGGGGGAGACCCAGTACTTC. This codes for CASSRTVWEGETQYF.